The 32 T cell receptor beta chains presented below share a single source sample, sequenced in a study of T cells in localized non-small cell lung cancer. Sequencing was performed with immunoSEQ multiplex PCR; in TCRdb, only in-frame clones are kept and a portion is missing. The table lists 2,000 to 2,500 clones, about a quarter of them singletons. Specimen: lung tumor tissue, collected before any cancer treatment. The receptors come from a female donor older than 55 with stage II lung adenocarcinoma.

This clone occurred a few times. The V and J genes are TRBV18 and TRBJ1-1, with 7 bases aligning to TRBD1. CDR1 KGHSH and CDR2 LQKENI come from the germline V gene. The CDR3 has 15 amino acids. V lost 3 bases, J lost 0 bases, and 4 bases stayed unmatched. CDR3 residues: CASSPGQRVNTEAFF. The CDR3 bases are TGTGCCAGCTCACCGGGACAGCGAGTGAACACTGAAGCTTTCTTT.

This clone was observed a few times. Germline and junction disagree at one end, which may indicate a read error. This chain uses TRBV6-9 with TRBJ1-1, with D unresolved. Germline CDR1 is MNHGY and CDR2 is SVAAGI. This CDR3 is 13 amino acids long. CDR3 sequence reads: CASSVRRNTEAFF. The DNA of the CDR3 is TGTGCCAGCAGTGTCCGCAGGAACACTGAGGCTTTCTTT.

This clone was counted only a few times. The genes are TRBV6-4 and TRBJ1-1; tentative D call: TRBD1 (6 bases). The V gene lost 5 bases and the J gene lost 10 bases, with 11 bases spanning the gap. Looked up from germline, CDR1 is MRHNA and CDR2 is SNTAGT. The CDR3 is 11 residues long. The DNA of the CDR3 is TGTGCCAGCAGTTGGGGGGGGGCAGCTTTCTTT. Translation gives CASSWGGAAFF.

The J gene is TRBJ2-4, the V gene TRBV10-2; D remains ambiguous. This CDR3 has 13 amino acids. The germline gives CDR1 WSHSY, CDR2 SAAADI. Trimming shortened V by 6 bases and J by 6 bases, and 12 bases separated the two germline ends. Written as DNA, the CDR3 is TGCGCCAGCAGCCCCCGGATCGGAAACATTCAGTACTTC. Protein product: CASSPRIGNIQYF.

Here the CDR3 DNA reads TGTGCCAGCAGCGAGCGGGGGGCCAACACCGGGGAGCTGTTTTTT. Translating gives CASSERGANTGELFF. The rearrangement joins TRBV11-3 to TRBJ2-2, with TRBD2 matching over 9 bases. CDR1 and CDR2 from the germline V gene are SGHNT and YENEEA. This CDR3 region has 15 residues. V trimming: 5 bases; J trimming: 2 bases; junction bases outside the gene matches: 3.

This chain links TRBV19 with TRBJ1-6; tentatively, D is TRBD1 (6 bases). Deletions cut 3 bases from V and 5 bases from J, with 17 bases between. The CDR3 contains 17 residues. Germline lookup yields CDR1 LNHDA and CDR2 SQIVND (reference sequence). The CDR3 sequence: CASSITGSRGNNSPLHF. DNA of the CDR3: TGTGCCAGTAGTATCACAGGGTCTCGGGGCAATAATTCACCCCTCCACTTT. The whole variable domain, remainder taken from reference TRBV19 and TRBJ1-6, is DGGITQSPKYLFRKEGQNVTLSCEQNLNHDAMYWYRQDPGQGLRLIYYSQIVNDFQKGDIAEGYSVSREKKESFPLTVTSAQKNPTAFYLCASSITGSRGNNSPLHFGNGTRLTVT.

V is TRBV11-3 and J is TRBJ2-1; D unclear. Germline CDR1 is SGHNT and CDR2 is YENEEA. CDR3 length equals 14 residues. V was shortened by 1 base and J by 5 bases, with 9 bases between the two germline ends. The chain's CDR3 is CASSLVPMDNEQFF. CDR3 sequence (DNA): TGTGCCAGCAGCTTAGTCCCTATGGACAATGAGCAGTTCTTC.

This clone was counted a few times. V and J are TRBV9 and TRBJ1-3; D gene uncertain. This CDR3 has 12 amino acids. Trimming left V 5 bases short and J 4 bases short, with 7 bases between. CDR1 is SGDLS and CDR2 is YYNGEE in the germline V gene. CDR3 amino acids: CASSEWGNTIYF. The CDR3 region has the DNA TGTGCCAGCAGTGAATGGGGAAACACCATATATTTT.

This clone has more than one count but fewer than ten. The chain combines TRBV4-1 with TRBJ2-3; a weak D match, TRBD2 (6 bases). CDR1 is MGHRA, CDR2 YSYEKL, per germline. The CDR3 has 13 residues. Trimming shortened V by 3 bases and J by 8 bases, and 12 bases separated the two germline ends. The DNA of the CDR3 is TGCGCCAGCAGCCAGGAGACTAGAAGTACGCAGTATTTT. It codes for CASSQETRSTQYF.

The sample holds a few counts of this clone. The chain carries TRBV11-3 and TRBJ1-6, with 7 bases aligning to TRBD1. The CDR3 has 15 amino acids. Germline loops: CDR1 SGHNT, CDR2 YENEEA. V lost 5 bases to trimming and J lost 10 bases; unmatched junction nucleotides: 11. The CDR3 is CASSLTGEGGSPLHF. The CDR3 DNA reads TGTGCCAGCAGCCTTACAGGGGAGGGAGGGTCACCCCTCCACTTT.

By sample fraction, this clone is large (0.1 to 1%). This chain uses TRBV18 with TRBJ1-2, with TRBD1 as a possible D gene (5 bases). The CDR3 extends over 13 amino acids. Germline lookup yields CDR1 KGHSH and CDR2 LQKENI. The germline V and J ends were trimmed by 6 bases and 6 bases, with 14 bases remaining between them. In nucleotides, the CDR3 is TGTGCCAGCTCGCGGGCCAGAGGGGATGGCTACACCTTC. Translating it yields CASSRARGDGYTF.

This clone came up a few times. The chain has TRBV6-4 and TRBJ2-1, with 11 bases matching TRBD1. In germline, CDR1 is MRHNA, CDR2 SNTAGT. The V gene end was trimmed by 5 bases and the J gene end by 4 bases; junction bases not matched to a gene: 4. CDR3 length equals 15 residues. This chain's CDR3 is CASSRTGGEYNEQFF. CDR3 nucleotide sequence: TGTGCCAGCAGTAGGACAGGGGGCGAGTACAATGAGCAGTTCTTC.

By its share, this clone is medium-sized. The chain joins TRBV6-7 to TRBJ2-5; D ambiguous. TRBV6-7 is an open reading frame whose function is uncertain. V shed 2 bases and J shed 5 bases, with 3 bases lying between them. The CDR3 totals 11 residues. DNA of the CDR3: TGTGCCAGCAGTTACGGTGAGACCCAGTACTTC. It is translated as CASSYGETQYF.

This chain links TRBV9 with TRBJ2-5; 15 bases match TRBD2. V gave up 0 bases and J gave up 5 bases; unmatched junction bases: 8. The germline V gene encodes CDR1 SGDLS and CDR2 YYNGEE. The CDR3 is 18 residues long. CDR3 nucleotide sequence: TGTGCCAGCAGCGTAGGAAGGACTAGCGGGAGGGCCCTTGAGACCCAGTACTTC. Amino acids: CASSVGRTSGRALETQYF.

In this sample, this clone turned up a few times. The V and J genes are TRBV19 and TRBJ2-3; perhaps TRBD1 as D (6 bases). CDR3 length: 15 amino acids. Trimming removed 5 bases at V and 0 bases at J, with 12 bases between. Germline values: CDR1 LNHDA, CDR2 SQIVND (reference sequence). CDR3 region: CASSARDTSTDTQYF. The CDR3 DNA reads TGTGCCAGTAGTGCCCGGGACACCAGCACAGATACGCAGTATTTT. The variable domain in full, completed from reference TRBV19 and TRBJ2-3, reads DGGITQSPKYLFRKEGQNVTLSCEQNLNHDAMYWYRQDPGQGLRLIYYSQIVNDFQKGDIAEGYSVSREKKESFPLTVTSAQKNPTAFYLCASSARDTSTDTQYFGPGTRLTVL.

This clone occurred a few times. V gene TRBV11-3 combines with J gene TRBJ2-3; D gene unclear. Germline V gene sequence: CDR1 SGHNT, CDR2 YENEEA. This CDR3 has 15 residues. The ends were cut back, 5 bases at V and 3 bases at J, with 15 bases in the middle. CDR3: CASSQTAISTDTQYF. The CDR3 DNA reads as TGTGCCAGCAGCCAAACGGCAATCAGTACAGATACGCAGTATTTT.

The chain has TRBV19 and TRBJ2-5, with D perhaps assigned TRBD1 or TRBD2 (5 bases each). This CDR3 comprises 11 residues. Trimming removed 3 bases at V and 7 bases at J, with 6 bases between. The germline CDR1 and CDR2 sequences are LNHDA and SQIVND (reference sequence). CDR3: CASSIGGTQYF. The CDR3 bases are TGTGCCAGTAGTATTGGGGGGACCCAGTACTTC.

There are a few counts of this clone. The rearrangement uses TRBV28 and TRBJ2-7, with TRBD1 matching over 7 bases. CDR1 and CDR2 (germline): MDHEN, SYDVKM. V lost 6 bases, J lost 4 bases, and 3 bases stayed unmatched. The length of the CDR3 is 12 residues. CDR3 bases: TGTGCCAGCAGAACAGGGGCTTACGAGCAGTACTTC. Translation gives CASRTGAYEQYF.

In regard to this clone: A read error may account for a junction end that differs from germline. The rearrangement joins TRBV6-8 to TRBJ1-5, with 10 bases that match TRBD1. Per germline, CDR1 MNHGY and CDR2 SAAAGT. The CDR3 covers 16 residues. CDR3: CAISGTGQGGNQPQHF. As DNA, the CDR3 is TGTGCCATCAGTGGAACTGGACAGGGGGGCAATCAGCCCCAGCATTTT.

As for this clone: Relative to the germline gene, one junction end is altered; a read error may explain this. The chain combines TRBV4-3 with TRBJ2-1, with 7 bases aligning to TRBD2. The CDR3 consists of 15 residues. Germline V gene data show CDR1 as LGHNA and CDR2 as YSLEER. CDR3 coding DNA: TGCGCCAGCAGCCAAGAGCGGGAGCCCCACAATGAGCAGCTCTTC. It specifies CASSQEREPHNEQLF.

V is TRBV6-8 and J is TRBJ1-5; perhaps TRBD1 as D (5 bases). CDR3 size: 13 residues. The germline V gene encodes CDR1 MNHGY and CDR2 SAAAGT. Trimming left V 8 bases short and J 5 bases short, with 13 bases between. The CDR3 loop reads CASRTNRDQPQHF. The CDR3 DNA follows: TGTGCCAGCCGGACAAATCGGGATCAGCCCCAGCATTTT.

This clone has just a few counts. The chain couples TRBV5-1 to TRBJ2-7; 10 positions agree with TRBD2. Germline CDR1 and CDR2: SGHRS and YFSETQ. There are 14 residues in the CDR3. With V trimmed by 8 bases and J by 5 bases, 10 bases remained unmatched. DNA of the CDR3: TGCGCCAGTGCCTGGAGCGGGGGGGCCCACGAGCAGTACTTC. Protein: CASAWSGGAHEQYF.

This sequence joins TRBV12-5 and TRBJ1-1; TRBD1 might be the D (6 bases). Germline CDR1 and CDR2: LGHNT and FRNRAP. Trimming took 3 bases from V and 1 from J, leaving 18 bases between them. CDR3 length equals 17 residues. This CDR3 reads CASGFFLRGQQNTEAFF. DNA of the CDR3: TGTGCTAGTGGTTTTTTTTTACGTGGACAGCAGAACACTGAAGCTTTCTTT.

This sequence joins TRBV15 and TRBJ2-5, with 10 bases matching TRBD1. The CDR3 has 14 residues. CDR1 LNHNV and CDR2 YYDKDF come from the germline V gene (reference sequence). The trim removed 6 bases at V and 2 bases at J, leaving 3 bases unmatched. In DNA form, the CDR3 reads TGTGCCACCAGTCCGGGACAGGGGCAAGAGACCCAGTACTTC. Encoded protein: CATSPGQGQETQYF.

CDR3 sequence (DNA): TGTGCCAGCCGGGGGCGCATTGGCGAGCAGTACTTC. It codes for CASRGRIGEQYF. The chain has TRBV6-8 and TRBJ2-7; D is possibly TRBD1 or TRBD2 (6 bases each). The ends were cut back, 8 bases at V and 6 bases at J, with 14 bases in the middle. Germline CDR1 MNHGY, CDR2 SAAAGT. CDR3 size: 12 residues.

The chain links TRBV6-7 to TRBJ2-3; D is unclear. TRBV6-7 is treated as an ORF (open reading frame) with a function not yet certain. Trimming took off 4 bases at V and 6 bases at J, with 14 bases between the two ends. The CDR3 length is 14 residues. The CDR3: CASSCTDEQDTQYF. The CDR3 DNA is TGTGCCAGCAGTTGCACGGACGAGCAGGATACGCAGTATTTT.

The chain uses TRBV25-1 and TRBJ2-5; either TRBD1 or TRBD2 may supply D (6 bases each). The germline V gene encodes CDR1 MGHDK and CDR2 SYGVNS. V lost 6 bases and J lost 5, with 16 bases in between. CDR3 length equals 14 residues. The DNA for the CDR3 is TGTGCCAGCAGCTCCTCGAGGGGGGCGGAGACCCAGTACTTC. This translates into CASSSSRGAETQYF.

In its sample, this clone is medium-sized. The read terminates 1 residue ahead of where the CDR3 ends, so the germline J gene completes it. The rearrangement links TRBV10-3 to TRBJ1-2; possibly TRBD1 for D (6 bases). Germline CDR1 is ENHRY and CDR2 is SYGVKD. Trimming cost V 0 bases and J 0 bases, with 11 bases left between them. The CDR3 has 16 amino acids. CDR3 amino acids: CAISESGGGANYGYTF. The sequenced CDR3 bases are TGTGCCATCAGTGAGTCGGGAGGGGGAGCTAACTATGGCTACACC.

This clone has a handful of counts. J is TRBJ1-1 and V is TRBV19; 7 nucleotides line up with TRBD1. V gave up 3 bases and J gave up 0 bases; unmatched junction bases: 13. Germline V gene data show CDR1 as LNHDA and CDR2 as SQIVND (reference sequence). CDR3 length: 18 residues. CDR3 DNA: TGTGCCAGTAGTATCAAGGCCCGGGCAGGGGGAATGAACACTGAAGCTTTCTTT. As protein: CASSIKARAGGMNTEAFF.

This clone is medium-sized within its sample. This rearrangement joins TRBV6-8 to TRBJ2-7; 7 bases map to TRBD1. The CDR3 has 13 amino acids. Germline V gives CDR1 MNHGY, CDR2 SAAAGT. V lost 6 bases to trimming and J lost 5 bases; unmatched junction nucleotides: 7. The CDR3, as DNA: TGTGCCAGCAGGACAGGGTTCGCCGACGAGCAGTACTTC. This codes for CASRTGFADEQYF.

This clone has more than one count but fewer than ten. V usage is TRBV30 and J usage is TRBJ1-1, with D maybe TRBD1 (5 bases). CDR3 length: 11 residues. CDR1 and CDR2 (germline): GTSNPN, SVGIG (reference sequence). Trimming removed 4 bases at V and 10 bases at J, with 13 bases between. CDR3 loop: CAWTGTWRAFF. The CDR3 nucleotides are TGTGCCTGGACAGGGACGTGGCGAGCTTTCTTT. The whole variable domain, remainder taken from reference TRBV30 and TRBJ1-1, is SQTIHQWPATLVQPVGSPLSLECTVEGTSNPNLYWYRQAAGRGLQLLFYSVGIGQISSEVPQNLSASRPQDRQFILSSKKLLLSDSGFYLCAWTGTWRAFFGQGTRLTVV.

V gene TRBV15 combines with J gene TRBJ2-2, with 10 bases that match TRBD2. In germline, CDR1 is LNHNV, CDR2 YYDKDF (reference sequence). Germline trimming cut 2 bases from V and 5 bases from J; bases unmatched to any gene: 5. The CDR3 spans 16 residues. The CDR3 DNA reads as TGTGCCACCAGCAGATCTCCTAGCGGGAGAACCGGGGAGCTGTTTTTT. This sequence encodes CATSRSPSGRTGELFF.